The subject of this entry is one T cell receptor beta chain. This CDR3 contains 13 residues. J lost 3 bases, V lost 6 bases, and 3 bases had no gene match. This sample is part of a study of blood T cell repertoires in COVID-19. Study-level background: T cells, B-cell-depleted T cells, or PBMCs supplied cDNA or gDNA.

Clones were sequenced by immunoSEQ multiplex PCR, and TCRdb holds only the in-frame ones, with some missing. The profile shows 170,000 or so clones, 84% of them singletons. The sequence was collected from a man between 18 and 29 years old with active or convalescent COVID-19. The sample consisted of peripheral blood. This sequence joins TRBV12-3 or TRBV12-4 and TRBJ2-3, with 7 nucleotides matching TRBD1. DNA of the CDR3: TGTGCCAGCAGCGGGACAGAGACAGATACGCAGTATTTT. As protein: CASSGTETDTQYF.